The 9 T cell receptor beta chains below come from one sample, sequenced in a study of cytomegalovirus exposure and HLA in healthy donors. In the PCR, 60 Vbeta and 13 Jbeta primers were used. The method was immunoSEQ multiplex PCR; TCRdb's version includes in-frame clones alone and lacks a portion of them. The table lists about 200,000 clones, 75% to 85% of them singletons, with around 0.42% in the top ten. Specimen: PBMCs. These receptors originate from a male donor in good health and CMV-seropositive.

This sequence joins TRBV6-1 and TRBJ1-5; 10 bases are shared with TRBD1. Germline V gene lookup returns CDR1 MNHNS and CDR2 SASEGT. V lost 4 bases, J lost 0 bases, and 3 bases stayed unmatched. CDR3 length: 16 residues. Here the CDR3 reads CASSATGGHSNQPQHF. DNA of the CDR3: TGTGCCAGCAGTGCGACAGGGGGCCATAGCAATCAGCCCCAGCATTTT.

The chain couples TRBV10-2 to TRBJ2-7, with 7 bases fitting TRBD2. Germline CDR1 and CDR2: WSHSY and SAAADI. V shed 8 bases and J 5 bases; nucleotides not matched to a gene: 12. This CDR3 contains 14 residues. CDR3 sequence: CASWTKDGRNEQYF. The CDR3 DNA follows: TGCGCCAGCTGGACGAAGGACGGGAGGAACGAGCAGTACTTC.

The chain is built from TRBV11-2 and TRBJ1-5; D is undetermined. Germline V lookup: CDR1 SGHAT, CDR2 FQNNGV. The CDR3 loop spans 15 amino acids. Between the trimmed V and J ends, which lost 0 bases and 3 bases, there was a span of 9 bases. CDR3 protein: CASSLDPGFNQPQHF. CDR3 nucleotide sequence: TGTGCCAGCAGCTTAGACCCGGGATTCAATCAGCCCCAGCATTTT.

V gene TRBV27 combines with J gene TRBJ1-4, with TRBD1 as a possible D gene (6 bases). The germline V gene has CDR1 MNHEY and CDR2 SMNVEV (reference sequence). Trimming cost V 4 bases and J 3 bases, with 9 bases left between them. The CDR3 extends over 14 amino acids. CDR3 sequence: CASSSGGPNEKLFF. As DNA, the CDR3 is TGTGCCAGCAGTTCCGGGGGGCCTAATGAAAAACTGTTTTTT.

The chain combines TRBV5-8 with TRBJ2-1, with 10 bases fitting TRBD2. Germline assignment: CDR1 SGHTS and CDR2 YDEGEE. CDR3 length: 16 amino acids. The V segment lost 0 bases and the J segment 4 bases; nucleotides outside the gene matches: 4. For the CDR3, the DNA is TGTGCCAGCAGCTTGGGGGCTAGCGGGGGTTACAATGAGCAGTTCTTC. Its protein is CASSLGASGGYNEQFF.

The chain links TRBV5-1 to TRBJ2-2; TRBD2 aligns across 13 bases. The CDR3 totals 18 residues. V dropped 3 bases and J dropped 3; count of bases not matched to a gene: 8. The V gene's germline CDR1 is SGHRS and CDR2 YFSETQ. The chain's CDR3 is CASSSPEGLAGYTGELFF. The CDR3 DNA reads TGCGCCAGCAGCTCGCCGGAGGGACTAGCGGGATACACCGGGGAGCTGTTTTTT.

The chain joins TRBV6-1 to TRBJ1-5, with 7 bases fitting TRBD1. Germline V gene sequence: CDR1 MNHNS, CDR2 SASEGT. The CDR3 covers 15 residues. After removal of 4 bases from V and 5 bases from J, the junction contained 8 bases not matched to a gene. In DNA form, the CDR3 reads TGTGCCAGCAGTGTCGAGGACAGGCGGTATCAGCCCCAGCATTTT. It specifies CASSVEDRRYQPQHF.

This clone was counted a few times. This CDR3 is CASSQDPGGGWTEAFF. CDR3 DNA sequence: TGCGCCAGCAGCCAAGATCCGGGGGGGGGATGGACTGAAGCTTTCTTT. The chain uses TRBV4-3 and TRBJ1-1, with TRBD1 as a possible D gene (5 bases). The V gene lost 0 bases and the J gene lost 5 bases, with 16 bases spanning the gap. The CDR3 has 16 residues. Per germline, CDR1 LGHNA and CDR2 YSLEER.

This chain links TRBV2 with TRBJ2-1; tentative D call: TRBD2 (6 bases). There are 14 residues in the CDR3. V was cut by 3 bases and J by 12 bases, with 18 bases left in between. Per the germline V gene, CDR1 is SNHLY and CDR2 is FYNNEI. The CDR3 DNA is TGTGCCAGCAGTGACGGGGGTGGACCCATGGGGCAGTTCTTC. Its translation is CASSDGGGPMGQFF.